Each of the 27 T cell receptor beta chains below was sequenced from the same sample in a study of blood T cells in healthy people across ages. A J-beta primer mix and a sample-barcoded 5' primer were used in a second PCR of roughly 6 to 12 cycles. MiXCR, run by TCRdb on the 5' RACE reads, gives a single entry per CDR3 protein. This table has about 640,000 distinct CDR3 sequences, 25% to 30% appearing once. Sequencing was performed on blood. Every receptor here comes from a woman at least 80 years old in good health.

This clonotype came up many times. The chain couples TRBV7-2 to TRBJ1-2, with TRBD1 matching 7 bases. J gave up 4 bases and V 5 bases, and 7 bases lay outside the gene matches. Germline V gives CDR1 SGHTA, CDR2 FQGNSA. There are 14 residues in the CDR3. The CDR3 here is CASSPVDRAYGYTF. For the CDR3, the DNA is TGTGCCAGCAGCCCCGTCGACAGGGCCTATGGCTACACCTTC.

As concerns this clonotype: A clone one base away is much larger, so this may be a read error. This rearrangement joins TRBV6-5 to TRBJ2-7, with 7 positions matching TRBD2. Germline V gives CDR1 MNHEY, CDR2 SVGAGI. The CDR3 is made up of 17 amino acids. The CDR3 DNA reads as TGTGTCAGCAGTTACTCGATTGGGGGATCTAGCGGCTACGAGCAGTACTTC. Translation: CVSSYSIGGSSGYEQYF.

This clonotype was counted a few times. Just one base apart from a much larger clone, this may be a read error. The chain couples TRBV2 to TRBJ2-5, with 8 bases that match TRBD2. The CDR3 extends over 19 amino acids. The V segment lost 0 bases and the J segment 0 bases; nucleotides outside the gene matches: 12. CDR1 SNHLY and CDR2 FYNNEI come from the germline V gene. The DNA of the CDR3 is TGTGCCAGCAGTGAAGCGGGCTGGGCACCGGGACTAGACCAAGAGACCCAGTACTTC. Its translation is CASSEAGWAPGLDQETQYF. The whole variable domain, filled in from reference TRBV2 and TRBJ2-5, reads EPEVTQTPSHQVTQMGQEVILRCVPISNHLYFYWYRQILGQKVEFLVSFYNNEISEKSEIFDDQFSVERPDGSNFTLKIRSTKLEDSAMYFCASSEAGWAPGLDQETQYFGPGTRLLVL.

This clonotype was observed a handful of times. The V gene is TRBV11-3, the J gene TRBJ2-3; D remains unclear. This CDR3 has 16 amino acids. Germline CDR1 reads SGHNT; CDR2 reads YENEEA. Deletions cut 0 bases from V and 0 bases from J, with 10 bases between. In DNA, the CDR3 is TGTGCCAGCAGCTTAGATTTAGCCGAAAGCACAGATACGCAGTATTTT. Amino acids: CASSLDLAESTDTQYF.

Comment on this clonotype: This sequence may be a read error, since a much larger clone differs from it by one base. The chain links TRBV3-1 to TRBJ2-7; D may be TRBD2 (7 bases). Germline CDR1 is LGHDT and CDR2 is YNNKEL (reference sequence). The CDR3 totals 14 residues. The CDR3 region is CAGRQEGGSYEQYF. Written as DNA, the CDR3 is TGTGCCGGCAGACAAGAGGGGGGGTCCTACGAGCAGTACTTC.

The chain carries TRBV5-1 and TRBJ2-2, with D possibly TRBD1 on 5 matching bases. Looked up from germline, CDR1 is SGHRS and CDR2 is YFSETQ. The CDR3 sequence is 16 residues long. V was clipped by 1 base and J by 4 bases, with 14 bases between them. CDR3 sequence (DNA): TGCGCCAGCAGCTTGAGGACATCCCAGATCACCGGGGAGCTGTTTTTT. Its protein is CASSLRTSQITGELFF. Variable domain in full (rest from reference TRBV5-1 and TRBJ2-2): KAGVTQTPRYLIKTRGQQVTLSCSPISGHRSVSWYQQTPGQGLQFLFEYFSETQRNKGNFPGRFSGRQFSNSRSEMNVSTLELGDSALYLCASSLRTSQITGELFFGEGSRLTVL.

Only a few counts were recorded for this clonotype. A much bigger clone sits one base away, suggesting this may be a read error. The CDR3 is CSARDPGKGEKLFF. The DNA for the CDR3 is TGCAGTGCTAGAGATCCTGGTAAAGGGGAAAAACTGTTTTTT. This chain uses TRBV20-1 with TRBJ1-4; no clear D gene. The CDR3 has 14 amino acids. V lost 0 bases, J lost 8 bases, and 13 bases lay in between. Germline V CDR1 and CDR2: DFQATT, SNEGSKA (reference sequence).

To note about this clonotype: One end of the junction varies from germline; a read error may be responsible. The chain has TRBV7-8 and TRBJ2-4, with D tentatively TRBD1 (6 bases). The CDR3 loop spans 16 amino acids. Germline loops: CDR1 SGHVS, CDR2 FQNEAQ. The CDR3 reads CASSLASPGELDEQYF. The DNA of the CDR3 is TGTGCCAGCAGTTTAGCAAGTCCAGGGGAGCTGGATGAGCAGTACTTC.

Only a few counts were recorded for this clonotype. The V call is TRBV7-2, the J call TRBJ2-4; D assignment may be TRBD1 or TRBD2 (5 bases each). The closer fit of TRBJ2-5 to the DNA end suggests the J call may be wrong. Germline values: CDR1 SGHTA, CDR2 FQGNSA. The CDR3 is 16 residues long. The CDR3 bases are TGTGCCAGCAGCTTAGGAAAATGGAGTGGGGGAGAGACCCAGTACTTC. Amino acid sequence: CASSLGKWSGGETQYF.

This clonotype has ten or more counts. The genes are TRBV3-1 and TRBJ2-7; 15 positions match TRBD2. The ends lost 1 base at V and 1 base at J; junction bases unmatched: 5. The germline V gene encodes CDR1 LGHDT and CDR2 YNNKEL (reference sequence). The CDR3 loop spans 18 amino acids. The CDR3 spells CASSQAGTSGGRSYEQYF. As DNA, the CDR3 is TGTGCCAGCAGCCAAGCGGGGACTAGCGGGGGGAGGTCCTACGAGCAGTACTTC.

Comments on this clonotype: A much more abundant neighbour one base away suggests this may be a read error. The chain uses TRBV4-2 and TRBJ1-5; tentative D call: TRBD1 (5 bases). CDR3 length: 15 amino acids. Between the trimmed V and J ends, which lost 7 bases and 1 base, there was a span of 14 bases. Germline V gene lookup returns CDR1 LGHNA and CDR2 YNFKEQ. The CDR3 loop is CASTLGVKSNQPQHF. In DNA, the CDR3 is TGTGCCAGCACCCTAGGGGTTAAGAGCAATCAGCCCCAGCATTTT.

This clonotype showed up just a few times. This clone may be a read error of a much larger clone one base away. The chain is built from TRBV5-1 and TRBJ2-3, with D tentatively TRBD2 (5 bases). The CDR3 is made up of 15 amino acids. The germline gives CDR1 SGHRS, CDR2 YFSETQ. V lost 1 base to trimming and J lost 4 bases, with 13 bases between them. The CDR3 is CASSLMSGSADTQYF. The CDR3 nucleotides are TGCGCCAGCAGCTTGATGTCGGGGAGCGCAGATACGCAGTATTTT.

The J gene is TRBJ2-1, the V gene TRBV15; TRBD2 agrees at 15 bases. This CDR3 is 17 amino acids long. Germline CDR1 and CDR2: LNHNV and YYDKDF (reference sequence). V shed 5 bases, J shed 2 bases, and the junction held 4 bases outside the gene matches. The CDR3 here is CATSSGLAGGTYNEQFF. CDR3 DNA: TGTGCCACCAGCTCGGGACTAGCGGGGGGTACCTACAATGAGCAGTTCTTC.

This clonotype was recorded many times. V gene TRBV6-1 combines with J gene TRBJ2-1, with TRBD1 matching over 7 bases. Losses at the gene ends were 6 bases for V and 10 bases for J; bases not matched to a gene: 15. This CDR3 spans 15 amino acids. CDR1 is MNHNS and CDR2 is SASEGT in the germline V gene. CDR3: CASRNRRDSPLEQFF. CDR3 coding DNA: TGTGCCAGCAGAAACCGACGGGACAGCCCCCTGGAGCAGTTCTTC.

Note on this clonotype: At one end the junction does not follow the germline gene, possibly because of a read error. DNA for the CDR3: TGTGCCAGCAGTTTTGGGGACAGGGTGACTACAGATATGCAGTATTTT. Its protein product is CASSFGDRVTTDMQYF. The chain combines TRBV12-3 or TRBV12-4 with TRBJ2-3; 9 bases agree with TRBD1. This CDR3 has 16 residues.

The chain has TRBV7-9 and TRBJ2-1; the match to TRBD2 covers 7 bases. Germline trimming cut 8 bases from V and 4 bases from J; bases unmatched to any gene: 11. Germline CDR1 SEHNR, CDR2 FQNEAQ (reference sequence). This CDR3 has 15 amino acids. The CDR3 reads CASFSTGGLYNEQFF. The CDR3 nucleotides read TGTGCCAGCTTTTCGACGGGGGGTCTTTACAATGAGCAGTTCTTC.

The rearrangement joins TRBV12-5 to TRBJ2-3; perhaps TRBD2 as D (6 bases). CDR3 size: 15 residues. The V gene lost 6 bases and the J gene lost 0 bases, with 13 bases spanning the gap. The germline gives CDR1 LGHNT, CDR2 FRNRAP. This CDR3 is CASGQTGTSTDTQYF. The CDR3 DNA reads as TGTGCTAGTGGCCAGACCGGGACTAGCACAGATACGCAGTATTTT.

On this clonotype: This could be a read error, since a much larger clone is one nucleotide away. The V call is TRBV3-1, the J call TRBJ2-5; D gene unclear. The J call may be incorrect, as the DNA end agrees better with TRBJ2-7. CDR1 and CDR2 from the germline V gene are LGHDT and YNNKEL (reference sequence). The CDR3 spans 13 residues. In nucleotides, the CDR3 is TGTGCCGGGCACAAGCAGGATTCTCTCGAGCAGTACTTC. Its translation: CAGHKQDSLEQYF.

In this sample, this clonotype turned up many times. V is TRBV20-1 and J is TRBJ1-2; the match to TRBD1 covers 7 bases. The germline CDR1 and CDR2 sequences are DFQATT and SNEGSKA (reference sequence). The CDR3 is made up of 12 amino acids. V shed 8 bases and J 6 bases; nucleotides not matched to a gene: 9. In DNA, the CDR3 is TGCAGTCCGAGAGGGGGCGACGATGGCTACACCTTC. Its translation is CSPRGGDDGYTF.

The V gene is TRBV30, the J gene TRBJ2-4; TRBD2 might be the D (6 bases). TRBJ2-7 explains the end of the DNA better; the J call may be wrong. CDR1 and CDR2 (germline): GTSNPN, SVGIG (reference sequence). This CDR3 contains 15 residues. This chain's CDR3 is CAWRSPLRLGLEQYF. The DNA of the CDR3 is TGTGCCTGGAGATCGCCCCTCAGGTTGGGACTCGAGCAGTACTTC.

The gene calls are TRBV5-4 and TRBJ2-2, with D maybe TRBD1 (5 bases). The CDR3 runs to 13 residues. Trimming pared 7 bases from V and 0 bases from J, leaving 7 bases between. Germline V gene data show CDR1 as SGHNT and CDR2 as YYREEE (reference sequence). The CDR3 protein is CASSGTNTGELFF. CDR3 in DNA: TGTGCCAGCTCAGGGACGAACACCGGGGAGCTGTTTTTT.

To note about this clonotype: A single base separates this from a much larger clone, so it may be a read error. The rearrangement uses TRBV7-6 and TRBJ1-5, with a tentative D call TRBD1 (6 bases). The CDR3 spans 17 residues. Looked up from germline, CDR1 is SGHVS and CDR2 is FNYEAQ. The chain's CDR3 is CTSSLEVPGAGNQPQHF. The CDR3, as DNA: TGTACCAGCAGCTTAGAAGTACCGGGGGCAGGCAATCAGCCCCAGCATTTT.

The chain combines TRBV5-5 with TRBJ2-5; the D call may be TRBD1 or TRBD2 (5 bases each). Germline CDR1 and CDR2: SGHKS and YYEKEE (reference sequence). The V end lost 4 bases, the J end lost 4 bases, and 14 bases lay between the germline ends. The CDR3 totals 14 residues. CDR3 protein: CASSRAGTGETQYF. DNA of the CDR3: TGTGCCAGCAGCCGGGCCGGGACGGGAGAGACCCAGTACTTC.

In this sample, this clonotype turned up many times. The chain has TRBV2 and TRBJ2-1, with 10 positions matching TRBD2. V was clipped by 10 bases and J by 3 bases; unmatched bases: 3. This CDR3 comprises 13 residues. Germline V lookup: CDR1 SNHLY, CDR2 FYNNEI. The CDR3 sequence: CANSGGGYNEQFF. DNA of the CDR3: TGTGCCAACAGCGGGGGGGGCTACAATGAGCAGTTCTTC.

This clonotype has a count of ten or more. J is TRBJ1-1 and V is TRBV6-2 or TRBV6-3; D is unresolved. Trimming took off 5 bases at V and 1 base at J, with 8 bases between the two ends. The CDR3 is 13 amino acids. Germline V gives CDR1 MNHEY, CDR2 SVGEGT. The CDR3, as DNA: TGTGCCAGCAGTCTAACGGAGAACACTGAAGCTTTCTTT. Translation: CASSLTENTEAFF.

This clonotype was counted a single time. The CDR3 sequence is CASSRGTEYNEQFF. The DNA for the CDR3 is TGTGCCAGCAGCCGAGGGACGGAATACAATGAGCAGTTCTTC. This rearrangement joins TRBV7-3 to TRBJ2-1; D possibly matches TRBD1 or TRBD2 (5 bases each). Looked up from germline, CDR1 is SGHTA and CDR2 is FQGTGA. This CDR3 is built from 14 residues. V was trimmed by 5 bases and J by 4 bases, leaving 12 bases between them.

This clonotype has more than one count but fewer than ten. A read error may be the cause here, since a much bigger clone is one base away. The V call is TRBV7-3, the J call TRBJ2-7, with D perhaps TRBD1 (5 bases). The tail of the sequence fits TRBJ2-5 better, so the J call may be wrong. The germline gives CDR1 SGHTA, CDR2 FQGTGA. The CDR3 totals 15 residues. CDR3 bases: TGTGCCAGCAGCAAAAACGGCAGGGTAACGGTGACCCAGTACTTC. The encoded protein is CASSKNGRVTVTQYF.